This TCR beta chain derives from a study of molecular identifiers for immune sequencing clone quantification. This clonotype has only a few counts. Its matching antigen is unknown. TCRdb called the PCR reads again in MiXCR, with one record for every CDR3 protein. The table lists under 350,000 distinct CDR3 sequences, 24% of them singletons, with around 0.74% in the top ten. Study outcomes and limitations: Effector cells had over 98% of their molecules in clones above 20 RNA copies, while naive cells had under 1%. Sharing of a barcode by identical TCR molecules could cause highly expanded clone sizes to be underestimated.

Researchers sorted naive CD8 T cells as cells that were CD8+CD4-CCR7+CD45RA+. With 4 bases clipped from V and 6 bases from J, the junction kept 7 bases outside the gene matches. Germline V gene data show CDR1 as SGHRS and CDR2 as YFSETQ. CDR3 length equals 13 residues. The specimen sequenced was naive CD8+ T cells from blood, with Jurkat cell RNA spiked in. Indicated subset: FACS-sorted CD8+CD4-CCR7+CD45RA+ naive T cells. The V and J genes are TRBV5-1 and TRBJ2-7, with 7 bases aligning to TRBD1. This TCR derives from a human donor in good health. Some libraries in this study had Jurkat cell RNA spiked in. CDR3 coding DNA: TGCGCCAGCAGCCCCCCTGAGGGGGCCGAGCAGTACTTC. Encoded protein: CASSPPEGAEQYF.